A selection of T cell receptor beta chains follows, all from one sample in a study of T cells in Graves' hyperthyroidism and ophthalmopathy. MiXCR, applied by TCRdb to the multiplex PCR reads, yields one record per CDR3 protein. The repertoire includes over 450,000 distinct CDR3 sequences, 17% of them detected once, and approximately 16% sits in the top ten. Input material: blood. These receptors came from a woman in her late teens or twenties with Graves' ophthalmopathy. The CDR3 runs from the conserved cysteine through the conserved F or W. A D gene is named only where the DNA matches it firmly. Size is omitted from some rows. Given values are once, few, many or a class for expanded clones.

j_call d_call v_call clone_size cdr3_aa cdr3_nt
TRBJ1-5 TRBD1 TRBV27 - CASNTDRGNQPQHF TGTGCCAGCAACACCGACAGGGGGAATCAGCCCCAGCATTTT
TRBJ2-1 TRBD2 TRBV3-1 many CASSRSGTSGLSEQFF TGTGCCAGCAGCCGCTCCGGGACTAGCGGCCTTAGTGAGCAGTTCTTC
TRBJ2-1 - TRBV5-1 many CASSLERGNEQFF TGCGCCAGCAGCTTGGAACGGGGCAATGAGCAGTTCTTC
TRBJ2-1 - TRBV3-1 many CASSHSRLVFNEQFF TGTGCCAGCAGCCACTCCCGGCTAGTATTTAACGAGCAGTTCTTC
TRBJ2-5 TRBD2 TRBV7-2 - CASSPGTTPRRETQYF TGTGCCAGCAGCCCCGGGACTACCCCACGGCGGGAGACCCAGTACTTC
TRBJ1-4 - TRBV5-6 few CASSLGGSTNEKLFF TGTGCCAGCAGCTTGGGAGGATCAACTAATGAAAAACTGTTTTTT
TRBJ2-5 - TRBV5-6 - CASSPDPGQETQYF TGTGCCAGCAGCCCGGACCCGGGGCAAGAGACCCAGTACTTC
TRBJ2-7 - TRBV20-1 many CSASNPYEQYF TGCAGTGCATCCAACCCCTACGAGCAGTACTTC
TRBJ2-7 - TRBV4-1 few CASSQRRGYEQYF TGCGCCAGCAGCCAAAGAAGGGGCTACGAGCAGTACTTC
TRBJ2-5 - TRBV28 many CASSLSSVGTQYF TGTGCCAGCAGTTTATCTAGTGTGGGGACCCAGTACTTC
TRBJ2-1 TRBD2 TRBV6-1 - CASTKGTSGRGKGEQFF TGTGCCAGCACCAAAGGGACTAGCGGGAGGGGTAAGGGTGAGCAGTTCTTC
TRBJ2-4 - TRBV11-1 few CASSQEGLAKNIQYF TGTGCCAGCAGCCAGGAGGGACTAGCCAAAAACATTCAGTACTTC
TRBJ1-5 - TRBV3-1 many CASSQDTRAAQPQHF TGTGCCAGCAGCCAAGATACCAGGGCGGCTCAGCCCCAGCATTTT
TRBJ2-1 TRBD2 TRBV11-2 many CASSPLAENHNEQFF TGTGCCAGCAGCCCCCTAGCGGAAAACCACAATGAGCAGTTCTTC
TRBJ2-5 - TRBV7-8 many CASSLVQKETQYF TGTGCCAGCAGCTTAGTACAGAAAGAGACCCAGTACTTC
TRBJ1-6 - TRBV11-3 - CASSFDRSPLHF TGTGCCAGCAGCTTTGACCGTTCACCCCTCCACTTT
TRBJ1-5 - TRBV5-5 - CASSPGGVPSNQPQHF TGTGCCAGCAGCCCGGGCGGGGTCCCTAGCAATCAGCCCCAGCATTTT
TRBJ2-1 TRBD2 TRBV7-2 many CASSLPPRASGRYNEQFF TGTGCCAGCAGCTTACCCCCCCGGGCTAGCGGGAGGTACAATGAGCAGTTCTTC
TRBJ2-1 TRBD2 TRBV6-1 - CASSMGLASNEQFF TGTGCCAGCAGTATGGGACTAGCGTCCAATGAGCAGTTCTTC
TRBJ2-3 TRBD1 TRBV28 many CASSFSTGGITDTQYF TGTGCCAGCAGTTTCTCCACAGGGGGGATCACAGATACGCAGTATTTT
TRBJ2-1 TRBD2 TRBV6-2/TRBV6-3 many CASTHWGLAVSGEYNEQFF TGTGCCAGCACCCACTGGGGACTAGCGGTGAGCGGGGAGTACAATGAGCAGTTCTTC
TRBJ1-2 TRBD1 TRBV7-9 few CASSRRGQGARGYTF TGTGCCAGCAGTCGCCGGGGGCAGGGGGCGCGAGGCTACACCTTC
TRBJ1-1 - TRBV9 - CASSVEEVQTEAFF TGTGCCAGCAGCGTAGAAGAGGTTCAGACTGAAGCTTTCTTT
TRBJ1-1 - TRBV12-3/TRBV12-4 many CASSLAGRAAGTEAFF TGTGCCAGCAGCTTAGCTGGGAGGGCGGCAGGCACTGAAGCTTTCTTT
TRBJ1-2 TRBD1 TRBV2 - CASRDRGPSYGYTF TGTGCCAGCAGGGACAGGGGGCCTAGCTATGGCTACACCTTC
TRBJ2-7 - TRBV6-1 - CASSEVRETAYEQYF TGTGCCAGCAGTGAAGTGAGGGAGACGGCCTACGAGCAGTACTTC
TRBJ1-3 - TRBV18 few CASSPTGGSEISGNTIYF TGTGCCAGCTCTCCGACAGGTGGATCCGAAATCTCTGGAAACACCATATATTTT
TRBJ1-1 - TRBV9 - CASSVEPKVNTEAFF TGTGCCAGCAGCGTAGAACCTAAGGTGAACACTGAAGCTTTCTTT
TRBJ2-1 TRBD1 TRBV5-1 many CASSLQGARDNEQFF TGCGCCAGCAGCTTGCAGGGGGCGCGGGACAATGAGCAGTTCTTC
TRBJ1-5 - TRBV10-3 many CAIKGNQPQHF TGTGCCATCAAAGGGAATCAGCCCCAGCATTTT
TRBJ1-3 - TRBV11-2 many CASSFSPNTIYF TGTGCCAGCAGCTTCTCTCCAAACACCATATATTTT
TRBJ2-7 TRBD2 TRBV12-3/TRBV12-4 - CASSPGGVGYEQYF TGTGCCAGCAGTCCCGGGGGGGTAGGCTACGAGCAGTACTTC
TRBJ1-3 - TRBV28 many CASSFQSSGNTIYF TGTGCCAGCAGTTTTCAGAGCTCTGGAAACACCATATATTTT
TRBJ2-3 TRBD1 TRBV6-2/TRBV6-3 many CASSYGTGAIRMTDTQYF TGTGCCAGCAGTTATGGGACAGGGGCCATCCGGATGACAGATACGCAGTATTTT
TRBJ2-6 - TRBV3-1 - CASSQGDPVDGANVLTF TGTGCCAGCAGCCAAGGGGACCCAGTTGACGGGGCCAACGTCCTGACTTTC
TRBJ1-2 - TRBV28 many CASSPGTSVVNYGYTF TGTGCCAGCAGCCCTGGGACAAGCGTCGTTAACTATGGCTACACCTTC
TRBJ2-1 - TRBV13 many CASSDSAKIVNEQFF TGTGCCAGCAGCGACAGTGCTAAAATCGTCAATGAGCAGTTCTTC
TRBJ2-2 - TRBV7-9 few CASSFPQGPGELFF TGTGCCAGCAGCTTTCCCCAGGGGCCCGGGGAGCTGTTTTTT
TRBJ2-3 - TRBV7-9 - CASSLGYPDTQYF TGTGCCAGCAGCTTAGGCTATCCGGATACGCAGTATTTT
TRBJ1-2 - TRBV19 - CASWIYGYTF TGTGCCTCTTGGATTTATGGCTACACCTTC
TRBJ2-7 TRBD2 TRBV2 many CASRSGRVYEQYF TGTGCCAGCAGGAGCGGGAGGGTTTACGAGCAGTACTTC
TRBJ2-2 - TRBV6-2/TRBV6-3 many CASSSGVRTGELFF TGTGCCAGCAGTTCTGGGGTTCGTACCGGGGAGCTGTTTTTT
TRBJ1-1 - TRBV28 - CASSLWGGAFF TGTGCCAGCAGTTTATGGGGGGGAGCTTTCTTT
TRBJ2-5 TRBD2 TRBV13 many CASSFTVTSGGVQETQYF TGTGCCAGCAGTTTCACGGTGACTAGCGGGGGGGTACAAGAGACCCAGTACTTC
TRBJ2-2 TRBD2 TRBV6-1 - CASSPGLAGGNTGELFF TGTGCCAGCAGTCCGGGACTAGCGGGGGGTAACACCGGGGAGCTGTTTTTT
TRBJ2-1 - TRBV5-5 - CASSFFVGPYNEQFF TGTGCCAGCAGCTTTTTCGTAGGGCCCTACAATGAGCAGTTCTTC
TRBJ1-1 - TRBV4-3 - CASRSSGNEAFF TGCGCCAGCAGGTCGTCAGGGAATGAAGCTTTCTTT
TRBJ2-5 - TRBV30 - CAWDLQGQETQYF TGTGCCTGGGACCTACAGGGACAAGAGACCCAGTACTTC